This T cell receptor beta chain was captured in a study of OX40 agonist ivuxolimab in advanced cancers. Looking at the study overall: Each dose-escalation patient presented with hepatocellular carcinoma, melanoma, renal cell or head and neck cancer. Regarding the study as a whole: Dosing at 0.1 to 3.0 mg/kg was accompanied by clonal expansion of CD4+ and CD8+ blood T cells by week 6.

A note on this clone: Its specificity is not known.

TCRdb's table, derived via immunoSEQ multiplex PCR, lists solely in-frame clones and lacks some. The data hold roughly 50,000 clones, with around 90% observed a single time. The junction had 12 bases not matched to a gene; V was cut back by 0 bases and J by 5 bases. This CDR3 region has 17 residues. CDR1 is MGHRA, CDR2 YSYEKL, per germline. This chain joins TRBV4-1 and TRBJ2-5; 7 bases align to TRBD2. This clonotype originated in an adult with an advanced solid tumor such as melanoma, head and neck, liver or kidney cancer. The source was CD4+ or CD8+ T cells sorted from blood, collected in a trial of the OX40 agonist ivuxolimab. In DNA form, the CDR3 reads TGCGCCAGCAGCCAAGATGAGTTCGAGGAGGGAGGGGAGACCCAGTACTTC. It yields the protein CASSQDEFEEGGETQYF.